These T cell receptor beta chains were read from a single sample in a study of beta chain features in type 1 diabetes. Here immunoSEQ multiplex PCR was the method, and the copy in TCRdb shows in-frame clones only, minus some. This table has a few hundred thousand clones, about 11% appearing once. Sequencing used naive CD4+ T cells from blood. The receptor source for this set is a woman aged 25-40 years in good health. The conserved cysteine and the conserved F or W are not part of the CDR3 here.

TRBJ1-2 TRBV29-1 SVGARQYGYT
TRBJ1-4 TRBV28 ASSLPGQGAEKLF
TRBJ2-7 TRBV7-2 ASSLSGYSYEQY
TRBJ2-5 TRBV7-9 ASSLDRGGETQY
TRBJ2-1 TRBV5-4 ASTLGVKAGDGEQF
TRBJ2-2 TRBV11-2 ASSLVGGLAGGTGELF
TRBJ2-5 TRBV9 ASSPNPSGKETQY
TRBJ2-7 TRBV25-1 ASSEDDRNYEQY
TRBJ2-5 TRBV9 ASSVVAGRGQETQY
TRBJ2-5 TRBV29-1 SVAYLAGQETQY
TRBJ2-7 TRBV28 ASSLYYEQY
TRBJ1-3 TRBV7-9 ASSLFAPRGNTIY
TRBJ2-1 TRBV4-3 ASSQGGTGGYDEQF
TRBJ2-5 TRBV7-3 ASSFAGVETQY
- TRBV2 ASSSGQGSYEQY
TRBJ1-1 TRBV28 ASRGAGNTEAF
TRBJ2-1 TRBV18 ASSPLDSRNNEQF
TRBJ2-1 TRBV7-3 ASSLAEDRVRHEQF
TRBJ2-5 TRBV5-1 ASSWTGGYQETQY
TRBJ2-5 TRBV5-4 ASSPRRQDGETQY
TRBJ2-7 TRBV29-1 SVARGQTFGEQY
TRBJ1-2 TRBV7-6 ASSPLTGGDGYT
TRBJ1-5 TRBV2 ASSGTGWDQPQH
TRBJ2-4 TRBV5-4 ASSLAPEGNIQY
TRBJ2-7 TRBV6-5 ASSLGGTGTRQY
TRBJ2-3 TRBV25-1 ASSERGPSFTDTQY
TRBJ2-5 TRBV9 ASSVAGGAQETQY
TRBJ2-7 TRBV7-2 ASSFTYEQY
TRBJ2-3 TRBV29-1 SVVEGSRVDTQY
TRBJ2-5 TRBV4-3 ASSQAPGTIRRETQY
TRBJ2-1 TRBV5-1 ASSLVLAGEGEQF
TRBJ2-5 TRBV7-2 ASSVTSGRAGETQY
TRBJ2-5 TRBV11-2 ASLDRGVGETQY
TRBJ1-5 TRBV7-9 ASSSATGNQPQH
TRBJ2-5 TRBV6-5 ASSEGQVGETQY
TRBJ2-7 TRBV13 ASSFRDRVYHEQY
TRBJ2-3 TRBV5-6 ASSLVWREPSPDTQY
TRBJ2-3 TRBV11-2 ASSFGQGTATDTQY
TRBJ2-7 TRBV6-5 ASSYSIPEGGMEQY
TRBJ2-5 TRBV14 ASSQEKETGVISQETQY
TRBJ1-1 TRBV18 ASSPREGNTEAF
TRBJ2-7 TRBV7-9 ASSNTGTGSYEQY
TRBJ1-1 TRBV2 ASSARLMNTEAF
TRBJ2-7 TRBV30 AWRAGPRQY
TRBJ1-2 TRBV7-3 ASSRGQGYGYT
TRBJ2-7 TRBV7-6 ASSAGLAGGEQY
TRBJ2-7 TRBV9 ASSVAERYEQY
TRBJ2-3 TRBV19 ASKDSPPSYTDTQY
TRBJ2-2 TRBV7-9 ASSLALLREYTGELF
TRBJ2-3 TRBV5-4 ASSLTRSADTQY
TRBJ1-1 TRBV7-3 ASSPRQGGTEAF
TRBJ2-3 TRBV25-1 ASSEFDRLTDTQY
TRBJ2-3 TRBV9 ASSVWSGGTTDTQY
TRBJ1-5 TRBV9 ASSQGQINQPQH
TRBJ2-1 TRBV4-3 ASSHLNEQF
TRBJ2-7 TRBV28 ASSLGTSGRSEQY
TRBJ2-5 TRBV7-3 ASSLRPRGTETQY
TRBJ1-5 TRBV7-2 ASSLGQGQPQH
TRBJ2-7 TRBV6-1 ASSAGVDYEQY
TRBJ2-1 TRBV5-1 ASSLVSPSGPSYNEQF